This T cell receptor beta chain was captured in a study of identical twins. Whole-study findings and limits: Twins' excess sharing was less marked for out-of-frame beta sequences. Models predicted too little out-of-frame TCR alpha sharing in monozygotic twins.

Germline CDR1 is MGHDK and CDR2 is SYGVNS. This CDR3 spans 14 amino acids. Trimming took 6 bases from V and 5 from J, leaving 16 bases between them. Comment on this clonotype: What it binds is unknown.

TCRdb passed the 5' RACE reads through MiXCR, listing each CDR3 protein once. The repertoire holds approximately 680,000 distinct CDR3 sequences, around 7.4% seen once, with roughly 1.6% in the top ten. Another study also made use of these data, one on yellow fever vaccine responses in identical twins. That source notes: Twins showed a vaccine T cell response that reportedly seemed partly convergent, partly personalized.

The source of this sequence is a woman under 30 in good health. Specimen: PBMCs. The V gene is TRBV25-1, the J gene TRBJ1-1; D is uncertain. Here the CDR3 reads CASSSGVGWTEAFF. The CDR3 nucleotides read TGTGCCAGCAGCTCCGGGGTGGGTTGGACTGAAGCTTTCTTT.